Following are 24 T cell receptor beta chains from one sample sequenced in a study of blood T cells in healthy people across ages. Using a J-beta primer mix together with a sample-barcoded 5' primer, a second PCR was run for about 6 to 11 cycles. MiXCR, applied by TCRdb to the 5' RACE reads, yields one record per CDR3 protein. The sample lists 1.5 million to 2 million distinct CDR3 sequences, 25% to 30% seen once, with 7.7% in the top ten. Sequencing was carried out using blood. The receptors come from a woman younger than 45 in good health.

The chain links TRBV20-1 to TRBJ1-2; D is uncertain. Germline assignment: CDR1 DFQATT and CDR2 SNEGSKA (reference sequence). V was cut by 4 bases and J by 7 bases, with 10 bases left in between. CDR3 length equals 11 residues. CDR3 sequence: CSAMDASGYTF. The CDR3 nucleotides read TGCAGTGCTATGGATGCGAGTGGCTACACCTTC.

This chain connects TRBV4-3 to TRBJ2-5, with D uncertain. The DNA end is more similar to TRBJ2-7, so the J call may be wrong. CDR1 and CDR2 from the germline V gene are LGHNA and YSLEER. The CDR3 length is 16 residues. As DNA, the CDR3 is TGCGCCAGCAGCCAAGAAGTCGTAGGTTCGGGCCACGAGCAGTACTTC. This gives the protein CASSQEVVGSGHEQYF.

This clonotype was seen once. V is TRBV6-5 and J is TRBJ1-1; D remains ambiguous. Germline V lookup: CDR1 MNHEY, CDR2 SVGAGI. Trimming took 3 bases from V and 5 from J, leaving 19 bases between them. The CDR3 sequence is 16 residues long. The CDR3 spells CASSYSRGPLRTEAFF. CDR3 DNA: TGTGCCAGCAGTTATAGTCGGGGTCCGTTGAGGACTGAAGCTTTCTTT.

In this sample, this clonotype turned up a few times. Sequence at one end of the junction differs from germline and may be a read error. The chain is built from TRBV20-1 and TRBJ2-3; D perhaps matches TRBD2 (5 bases). This CDR3 contains 12 residues. Germline loops: CDR1 DFQATT, CDR2 SNEGSKA (reference sequence). In DNA, the CDR3 is TGCAGTACTAGACTCCGCACAGATACGCAGTATTTT. Residues: CSTRLRTDTQYF.

The chain's CDR3 is CSVEDDFHSYEQYF. Here the CDR3 DNA reads TGCAGCGTTGAAGATGATTTCCATTCCTACGAGCAGTACTTC. This chain joins TRBV29-1 and TRBJ2-7; D gene ambiguous. The germline V and J ends were trimmed by 0 bases and 1 base, with 10 bases remaining between them. The germline gives CDR1 SQVTM, CDR2 ANQGSEA. This CDR3 contains 14 residues.

In the case of this clonotype: The junction departs from germline at one end; a sequencing error may be responsible. V is TRBV20-1 and J is TRBJ2-7; 8 nucleotides match TRBD1. CDR1 and CDR2 from the germline V gene are DFQATT and SNEGSKA (reference sequence). This CDR3 is 17 amino acids long. CDR3 coding DNA: TGCAGTGCTAGTCCTGCCTTCCCGGACAGGGACATCTACGAGCTGTACTTC. It yields the protein CSASPAFPDRDIYELYF.

The table lists this clonotype with a few counts. CDR3 protein: CASSPANLGLAGRVETQYF. Written as DNA, the CDR3 is TGCGCCAGCAGCCCCGCGAACTTAGGACTAGCGGGGCGGGTAGAGACCCAGTACTTC. This chain uses TRBV4-1 with TRBJ2-5; the match to TRBD2 covers 12 bases. V was clipped by 4 bases and J by 4 bases; unmatched bases: 16. Germline loops: CDR1 MGHRA, CDR2 YSYEKL. This CDR3 has 19 residues.

Remarks on this clonotype: A read error is possible here, since a much larger clone lies one base away. This chain joins TRBV20-1 and TRBJ2-1, with TRBD1 matching 9 bases. V lost 1 base and J lost 10; bases outside the gene matches: 11. Germline V gene data show CDR1 as DFQATT and CDR2 as SNEGSKA (reference sequence). CDR3 length equals 15 residues. Here the CDR3 reads CSARGRDRVSYEQFF. The DNA for the CDR3 is TGCAGTGCTAGAGGCCGGGACAGGGTATCCTACGAGCAGTTCTTC.

This clonotype was seen only a few times. This sequence joins TRBV15 and TRBJ1-1, with D unclear. V was pared by 1 base and J by 5 bases, with 11 bases between. This CDR3 region has 14 residues. CDR1 is LNHNV and CDR2 is YYDKDF in the germline V gene (reference sequence). The CDR3 is CATSRVIAGTEAFF. For the CDR3, the DNA is TGTGCCACCAGCAGAGTAATTGCAGGAACTGAAGCTTTCTTT.

This clonotype was seen once. Relative to the germline gene, one junction end is altered; a read error may explain this. The rearrangement joins TRBV14 to TRBJ1-3; no clear D. Germline CDR1 is SGHDN and CDR2 is FVKESK. This CDR3 region has 15 residues. CDR3 bases: TGTGCCGGCAGCCAAGTAACGGTCTCTGGAAACACCATATATTTT. It codes for CAGSQVTVSGNTIYF.

V gene TRBV4-3 combines with J gene TRBJ2-1, with D unresolved. Looked up from germline, CDR1 is LGHNA and CDR2 is YSLEER. CDR3 length: 14 residues. V shed 1 base and J shed 5 bases, with 9 bases lying between them. Here the CDR3 DNA reads TGCGCCAGCAGCCAAGTTCGAGCCGACAATGAGCAGTTCTTC. Protein sequence: CASSQVRADNEQFF.

A few counts support this clonotype. The chain carries TRBV20-1 and TRBJ2-1, with D perhaps assigned TRBD1 or TRBD2 (6 bases each). Germline V gene data show CDR1 as DFQATT and CDR2 as SNEGSKA (reference sequence). V shed 6 bases and J shed 4 bases, with 16 bases lying between them. The CDR3 covers 14 residues. The DNA for the CDR3 is TGCAGTGCCCCCCGGGGGCGGCTTTACAATGAGCAGTTCTTC. Translated: CSAPRGRLYNEQFF.

The chain couples TRBV7-2 to TRBJ1-5, with D tentatively TRBD1 (6 bases). Germline-derived CDR1 and CDR2 are SGHTA and FQGNSA. This CDR3 region has 16 residues. V was cut by 5 bases and J by 1 base, with 15 bases left in between. Here the CDR3 reads CASSPQSTGSNQPQHF. The CDR3 DNA sequence: TGTGCCAGCAGCCCCCAATCTACAGGGAGCAATCAGCCCCAGCATTTT.

Comment on this clonotype: A read error may account for a junction end that differs from germline. The V call is TRBV12-3 or TRBV12-4, the J call TRBJ2-5; perhaps TRBD1 as D (5 bases). This CDR3 is built from 14 residues. Here the CDR3 reads CASSFQGQEETLYF. DNA of the CDR3: TGTGCCAGCAGTTTTCAGGGTCAAGAAGAGACCCTGTACTTC.

This clonotype showed up just a few times. This chain joins TRBV18 and TRBJ1-4, with 7 bases fitting TRBD1. The CDR3 is 15 residues long. Germline assignment: CDR1 KGHSH and CDR2 LQKENI. The ends lost 3 bases at V and 4 bases at J; junction bases unmatched: 5. The CDR3 here is CASSPAGTDNEKLFF. The CDR3 region has the DNA TGTGCCAGCTCACCTGCCGGGACAGATAATGAAAAACTGTTTTTT.

This clonotype was seen ten or more times. This sequence joins TRBV3-1 and TRBJ2-1, with a tentative D call TRBD2 (7 bases). This CDR3 region has 16 residues. From germline, CDR1 is LGHDT and CDR2 YNNKEL (reference sequence). Deletions cut 0 bases from V and 6 bases from J, with 15 bases between. CDR3 sequence (DNA): TGTGCCAGCAGCCAAGATTGGAGGGGGGGGATCAATGAGCAGTTCTTC. Translated: CASSQDWRGGINEQFF.

This clonotype came up many times. The J gene is TRBJ2-7, the V gene TRBV20-1; D perhaps matches TRBD2 (5 bases). Trimming took off 1 base at V and 5 bases at J, with 18 bases between the two ends. This CDR3 is built from 15 residues. The germline gives CDR1 DFQATT, CDR2 SNEGSKA (reference sequence). CDR3 residues: CSARGRYGRQDEQYF. CDR3 DNA: TGCAGTGCTAGAGGTCGCTATGGGAGACAAGACGAGCAGTACTTC.

The rearrangement joins TRBV6-6 to TRBJ2-7; TRBD2 might be the D (6 bases). The ends were cut back, 7 bases at V and 1 base at J, with 11 bases in the middle. The CDR3 is 13 amino acids. CDR1 and CDR2 (germline): MNHNY, SVGAGI (reference sequence). CDR3 bases: TGTGCCAGCACCTTTGCGGGATCCTACGAGCAGTACTTC. Translating it yields CASTFAGSYEQYF.

This clonotype was counted many times. J is TRBJ1-2 and V is TRBV12-3 or TRBV12-4, with D maybe TRBD1 (5 bases). Trimming took 1 base from V and 3 from J, leaving 12 bases between them. The CDR3 sequence is 15 residues long. The CDR3 bases are TGTGCCAGCAGTTTAGGGTTGGGGGGGTACTATGGCTACACCTTC. It yields the protein CASSLGLGGYYGYTF.

This clonotype was seen a single time. The chain employs TRBV6-6 and TRBJ2-5; 11 nucleotides align to TRBD1. Germline V lookup: CDR1 MNHNY, CDR2 SVGAGI (reference sequence). This CDR3 is 15 amino acids long. Losses at the gene ends were 5 bases for V and 5 bases for J; bases not matched to a gene: 7. The CDR3: CASSIGQGALETQYF. The CDR3 DNA is TGTGCCAGCAGTATCGGACAGGGGGCATTGGAGACCCAGTACTTC.

On this clonotype: A much larger clone differs from this one at a single base, so this may be a read error. V is TRBV29-1 and J is TRBJ2-1; no firm D call. The J call could be wrong; TRBJ2-7 is a better fit for the DNA end. The CDR3 totals 14 residues. CDR1 is SQVTM and CDR2 is ANQGSEA in the germline V gene. Here the CDR3 DNA reads TGCAGCGTTGGCCATCCGAGCTCCTACAATGAGCAGTACTTC. Protein product: CSVGHPSSYNEQYF.

This clonotype appeared a few times. The rearrangement uses TRBV5-1 and TRBJ2-1, with 7 bases aligning to TRBD2. The germline CDR1 and CDR2 sequences are SGHRS and YFSETQ. J gave up 0 bases and V 4 bases, and 7 bases lay outside the gene matches. The CDR3 sequence is 16 residues long. CDR3 loop: CASSGGLSFSYNEQFF. In DNA form, the CDR3 reads TGCGCCAGCAGCGGGGGACTAAGTTTCTCCTACAATGAGCAGTTCTTC.

The sample holds a few counts of this clonotype. CDR3 nucleotides: TGTGCCAGCAGTTACTCGACGGTCGGGGAGCTGTTTTTT. Protein: CASSYSTVGELFF. V is TRBV6-6 and J is TRBJ2-2; D is unclear. Trimming took off 0 bases at V and 7 bases at J, with 6 bases between the two ends. This CDR3 is 13 amino acids long. From germline, CDR1 is MNHNY and CDR2 SVGAGI (reference sequence).

This clonotype was counted between two and nine times. CDR3: CATSRGTGGGIQETQYF. The CDR3 nucleotides are TGTGCCACCAGCAGAGGGACAGGCGGGGGGATCCAAGAGACCCAGTACTTC. The chain joins TRBV15 to TRBJ2-5; D is possibly TRBD2 (8 bases). The germline gives CDR1 LNHNV, CDR2 YYDKDF (reference sequence). CDR3 size: 17 residues. With 1 base removed from V and 1 base from J, the gap between germline ends came to 16 bases.